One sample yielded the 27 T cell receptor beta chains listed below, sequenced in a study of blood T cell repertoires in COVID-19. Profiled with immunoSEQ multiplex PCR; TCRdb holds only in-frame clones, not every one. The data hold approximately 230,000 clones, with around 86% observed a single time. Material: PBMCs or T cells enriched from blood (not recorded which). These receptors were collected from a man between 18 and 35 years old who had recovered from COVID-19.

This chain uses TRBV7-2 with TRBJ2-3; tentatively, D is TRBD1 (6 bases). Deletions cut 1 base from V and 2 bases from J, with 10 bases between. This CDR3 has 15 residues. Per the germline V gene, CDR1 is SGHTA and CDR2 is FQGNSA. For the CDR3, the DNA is TGTGCCAGCAGCTTAGAAGGGGGAGTCACAGATACGCAGTATTTT. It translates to CASSLEGGVTDTQYF.

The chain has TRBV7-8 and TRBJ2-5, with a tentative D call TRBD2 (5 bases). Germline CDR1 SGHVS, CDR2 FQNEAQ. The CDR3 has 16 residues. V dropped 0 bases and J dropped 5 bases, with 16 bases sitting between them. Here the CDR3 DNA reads TGTGCCAGCAGCTTAGCAACAGCCCGAGGGTTCGAGACCCAGTACTTC. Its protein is CASSLATARGFETQYF.

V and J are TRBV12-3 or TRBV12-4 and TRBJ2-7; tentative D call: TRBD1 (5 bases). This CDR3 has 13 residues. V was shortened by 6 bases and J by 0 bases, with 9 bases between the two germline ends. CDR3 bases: TGTGCCAGCAGGCTGACAGTCTCCTACGAGCAGTACTTC. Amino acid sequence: CASRLTVSYEQYF.

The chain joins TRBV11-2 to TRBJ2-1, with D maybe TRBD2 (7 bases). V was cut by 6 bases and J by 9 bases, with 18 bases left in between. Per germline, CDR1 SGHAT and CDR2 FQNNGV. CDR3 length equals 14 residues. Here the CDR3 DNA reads TGTGCCAGCAGACGATGGGGAGGGGGAGGTGAGCAGTTCTTC. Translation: CASRRWGGGGEQFF.

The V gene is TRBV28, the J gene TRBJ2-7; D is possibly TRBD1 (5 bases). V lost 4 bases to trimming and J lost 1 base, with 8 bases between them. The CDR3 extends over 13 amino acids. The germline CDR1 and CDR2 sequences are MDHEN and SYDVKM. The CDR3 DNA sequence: TGTGCCAGCAGTTACCAGGGTTCCTACGAGCAGTACTTC. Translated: CASSYQGSYEQYF.

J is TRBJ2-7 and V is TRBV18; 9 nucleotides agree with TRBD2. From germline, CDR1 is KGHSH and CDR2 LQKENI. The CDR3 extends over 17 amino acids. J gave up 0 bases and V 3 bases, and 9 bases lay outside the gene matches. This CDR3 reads CASSPNTLAGDSYEQYF. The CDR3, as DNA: TGTGCCAGCTCACCGAATACTTTAGCGGGGGACTCCTACGAGCAGTACTTC.

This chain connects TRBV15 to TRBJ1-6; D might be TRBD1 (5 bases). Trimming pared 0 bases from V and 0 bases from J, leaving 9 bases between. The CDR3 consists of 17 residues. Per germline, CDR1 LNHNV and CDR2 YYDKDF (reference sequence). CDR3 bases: TGTGCCACCAGCAGAGATCGACAGAGCTCCTATAATTCACCCCTCCACTTT. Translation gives CATSRDRQSSYNSPLHF.

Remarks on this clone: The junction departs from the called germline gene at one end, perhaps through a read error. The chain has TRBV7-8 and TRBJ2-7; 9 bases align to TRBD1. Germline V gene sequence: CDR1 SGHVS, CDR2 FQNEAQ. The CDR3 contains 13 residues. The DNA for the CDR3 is TGTGCCAGCAGCTTAGCCCCAGGGACAGGGCCCCGATTC. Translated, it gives CASSLAPGTGPRF.

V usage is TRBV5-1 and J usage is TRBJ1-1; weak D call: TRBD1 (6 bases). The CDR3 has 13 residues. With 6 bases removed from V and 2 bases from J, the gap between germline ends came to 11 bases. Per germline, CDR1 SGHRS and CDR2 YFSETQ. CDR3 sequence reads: CASTVGGNTEAFF. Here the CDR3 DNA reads TGCGCCAGCACCGTAGGGGGAAACACTGAAGCTTTCTTT.

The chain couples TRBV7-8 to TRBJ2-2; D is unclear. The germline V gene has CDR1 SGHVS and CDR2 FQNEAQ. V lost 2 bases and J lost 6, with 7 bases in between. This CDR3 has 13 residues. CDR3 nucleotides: TGTGCCAGCAGCTTACCCGGAGCCGGGGAGCTGTTTTTT. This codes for CASSLPGAGELFF.

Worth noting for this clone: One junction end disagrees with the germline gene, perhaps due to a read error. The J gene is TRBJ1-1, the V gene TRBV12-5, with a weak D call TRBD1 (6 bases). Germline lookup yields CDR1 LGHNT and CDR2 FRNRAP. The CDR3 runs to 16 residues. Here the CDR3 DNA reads TGTGCTAGTGGATTGGTTATCGGGACACGGCTCACTGAAGCTTTCTTT. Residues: CASGLVIGTRLTEAFF. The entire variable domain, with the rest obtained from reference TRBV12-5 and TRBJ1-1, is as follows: DARVTQTPRHKVTEMGQEVTMRCQPILGHNTVFWYRQTMMQGLELLAYFRNRAPLDDSGMPKDRFSAEMPDATLATLKIQPSEPRDSAVYFCASGLVIGTRLTEAFFGQGTRLTVV.

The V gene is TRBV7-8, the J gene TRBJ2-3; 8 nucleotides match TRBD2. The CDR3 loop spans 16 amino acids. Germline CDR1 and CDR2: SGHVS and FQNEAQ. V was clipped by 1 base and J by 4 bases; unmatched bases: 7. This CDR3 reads CASSLVLAGTSDTQYF. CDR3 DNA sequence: TGTGCCAGCAGCTTAGTTTTAGCGGGGACATCAGATACGCAGTATTTT.

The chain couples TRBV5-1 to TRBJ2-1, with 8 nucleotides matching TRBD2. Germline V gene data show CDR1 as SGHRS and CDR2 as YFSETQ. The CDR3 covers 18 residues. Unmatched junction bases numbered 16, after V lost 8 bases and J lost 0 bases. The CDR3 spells CASSPVGGSGSSYNEQFF. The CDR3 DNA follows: TGCGCCAGTTCCCCGGTGGGAGGAAGCGGGAGCTCCTACAATGAGCAGTTCTTC.

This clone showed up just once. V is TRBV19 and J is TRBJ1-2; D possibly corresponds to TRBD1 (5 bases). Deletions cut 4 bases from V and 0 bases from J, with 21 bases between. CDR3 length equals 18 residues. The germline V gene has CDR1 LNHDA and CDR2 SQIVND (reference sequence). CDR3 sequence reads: CASSKARGLEGTNYGYTF. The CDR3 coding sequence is TGTGCCAGTAGTAAGGCGAGGGGTTTGGAGGGAACTAACTATGGCTACACCTTC.

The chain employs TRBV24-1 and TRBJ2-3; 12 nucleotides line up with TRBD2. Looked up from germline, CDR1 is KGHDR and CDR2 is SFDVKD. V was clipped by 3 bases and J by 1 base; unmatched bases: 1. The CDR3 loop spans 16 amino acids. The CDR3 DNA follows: TGTGCCACCAGTGATCCTAGCGGGGGGGGCACAGATACGCAGTATTTT. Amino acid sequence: CATSDPSGGGTDTQYF.

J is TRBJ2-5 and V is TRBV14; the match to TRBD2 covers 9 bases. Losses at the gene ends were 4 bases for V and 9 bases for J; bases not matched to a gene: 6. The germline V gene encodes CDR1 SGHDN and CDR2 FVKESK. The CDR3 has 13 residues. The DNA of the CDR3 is TGTGCCAGCAGCCGTAGCGGGGGAAGTTCCCAGTACTTC. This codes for CASSRSGGSSQYF.

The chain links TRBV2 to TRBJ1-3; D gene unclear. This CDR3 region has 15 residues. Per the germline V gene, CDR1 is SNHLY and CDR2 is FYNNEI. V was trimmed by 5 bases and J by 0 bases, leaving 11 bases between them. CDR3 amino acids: CASSNSGSSGNTIYF. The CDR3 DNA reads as TGTGCCAGCAGTAATTCGGGGAGCTCTGGAAACACCATATATTTT. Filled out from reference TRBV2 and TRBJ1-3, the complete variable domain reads EPEVTQTPSHQVTQMGQEVILRCVPISNHLYFYWYRQILGQKVEFLVSFYNNEISEKSEIFDDQFSVERPDGSNFTLKIRSTKLEDSAMYFCASSNSGSSGNTIYFGEGSWLTVV.

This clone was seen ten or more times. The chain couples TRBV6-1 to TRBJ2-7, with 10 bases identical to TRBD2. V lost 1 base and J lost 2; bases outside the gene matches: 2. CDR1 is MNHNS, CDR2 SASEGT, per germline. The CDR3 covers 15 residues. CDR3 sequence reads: CASSEEAGGPYEQYF. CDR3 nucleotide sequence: TGTGCCAGCAGTGAAGAAGCGGGGGGGCCCTACGAGCAGTACTTC.

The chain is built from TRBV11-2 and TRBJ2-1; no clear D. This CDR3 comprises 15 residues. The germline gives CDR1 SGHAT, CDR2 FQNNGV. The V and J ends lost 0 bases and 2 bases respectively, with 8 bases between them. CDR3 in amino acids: CASSLETGTYNEQFF. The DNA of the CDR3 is TGTGCCAGCAGCTTAGAAACTGGTACCTACAATGAGCAGTTCTTC.

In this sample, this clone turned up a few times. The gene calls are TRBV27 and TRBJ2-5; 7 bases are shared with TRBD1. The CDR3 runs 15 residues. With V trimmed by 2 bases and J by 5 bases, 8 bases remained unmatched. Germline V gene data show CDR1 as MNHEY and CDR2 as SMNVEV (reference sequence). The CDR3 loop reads CASSLIVGGVETQYF. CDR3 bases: TGTGCCAGCAGTTTAATTGTAGGGGGCGTTGAGACCCAGTACTTC.

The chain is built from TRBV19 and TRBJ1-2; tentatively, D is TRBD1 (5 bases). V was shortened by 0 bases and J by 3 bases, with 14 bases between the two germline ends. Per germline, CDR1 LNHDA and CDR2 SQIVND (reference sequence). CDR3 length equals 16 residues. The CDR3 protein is CASSIDTAGLDYGYTF. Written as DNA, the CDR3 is TGTGCCAGTAGTATAGATACGGCAGGGTTGGACTATGGCTACACCTTC.

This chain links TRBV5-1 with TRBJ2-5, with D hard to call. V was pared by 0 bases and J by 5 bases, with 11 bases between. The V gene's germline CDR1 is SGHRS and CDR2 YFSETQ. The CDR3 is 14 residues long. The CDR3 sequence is CASSLGALRETQYF. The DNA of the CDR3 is TGCGCCAGCAGCTTGGGGGCCCTCCGGGAGACCCAGTACTTC.

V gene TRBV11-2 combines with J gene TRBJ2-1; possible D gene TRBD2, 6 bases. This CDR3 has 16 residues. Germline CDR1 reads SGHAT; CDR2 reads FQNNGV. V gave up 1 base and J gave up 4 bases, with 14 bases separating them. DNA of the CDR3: TGTGCCAGCAGCTTAGGTGCGGGGACGTATTACAATGAGCAGTTCTTC. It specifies CASSLGAGTYYNEQFF.

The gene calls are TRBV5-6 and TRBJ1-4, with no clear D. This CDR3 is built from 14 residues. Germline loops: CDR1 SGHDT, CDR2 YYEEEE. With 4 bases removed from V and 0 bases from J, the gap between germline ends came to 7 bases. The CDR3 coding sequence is TGTGCCAGCAGCCGGAGGGCAACTAATGAAAAACTGTTTTTT. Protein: CASSRRATNEKLFF. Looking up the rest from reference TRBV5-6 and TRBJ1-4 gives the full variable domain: DAGVTQSPTHLIKTRGQQVTLRCSPKSGHDTVSWYQQALGQGPQFIFQYYEEEERQRGNFPDRFSGHQFPNYSSELNVNALLLGDSALYLCASSRRATNEKLFFGSGTQLSVL.

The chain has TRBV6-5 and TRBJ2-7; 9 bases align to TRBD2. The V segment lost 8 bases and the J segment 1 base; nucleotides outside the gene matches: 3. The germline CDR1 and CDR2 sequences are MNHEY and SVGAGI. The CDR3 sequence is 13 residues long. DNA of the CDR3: TGTGCCAGCGATCTAGCGGGATCCTACGAGCAGTACTTC. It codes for CASDLAGSYEQYF.

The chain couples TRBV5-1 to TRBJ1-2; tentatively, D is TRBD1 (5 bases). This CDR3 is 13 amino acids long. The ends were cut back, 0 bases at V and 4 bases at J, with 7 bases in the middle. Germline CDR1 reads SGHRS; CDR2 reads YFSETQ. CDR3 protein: CASSLDRSYGYTF. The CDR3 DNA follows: TGCGCCAGCAGCTTGGACAGGTCCTATGGCTACACCTTC. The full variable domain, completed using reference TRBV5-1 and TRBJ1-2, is KAGVTQTPRYLIKTRGQQVTLSCSPISGHRSVSWYQQTPGQGLQFLFEYFSETQRNKGNFPGRFSGRQFSNSRSEMNVSTLELGDSALYLCASSLDRSYGYTFGSGTRLTVV.

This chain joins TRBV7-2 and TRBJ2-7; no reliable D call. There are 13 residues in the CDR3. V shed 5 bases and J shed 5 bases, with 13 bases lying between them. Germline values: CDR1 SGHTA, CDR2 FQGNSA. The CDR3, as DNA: TGTGCCAGCAGCCCGCTCGGGTGGCACGAGCAGTACTTC. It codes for CASSPLGWHEQYF.